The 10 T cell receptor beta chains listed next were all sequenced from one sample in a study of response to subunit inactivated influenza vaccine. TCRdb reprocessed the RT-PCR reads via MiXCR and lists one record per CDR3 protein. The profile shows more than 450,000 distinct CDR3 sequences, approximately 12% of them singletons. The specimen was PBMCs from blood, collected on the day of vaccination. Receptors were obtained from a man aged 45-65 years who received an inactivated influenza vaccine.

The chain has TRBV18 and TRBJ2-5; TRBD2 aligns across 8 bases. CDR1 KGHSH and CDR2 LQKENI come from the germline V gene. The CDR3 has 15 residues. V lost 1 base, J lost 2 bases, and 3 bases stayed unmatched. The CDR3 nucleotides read TGTGCCAGCTCACCACTAGCGGGGAGGCAAGAGACCCAGTACTTC. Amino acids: CASSPLAGRQETQYF.

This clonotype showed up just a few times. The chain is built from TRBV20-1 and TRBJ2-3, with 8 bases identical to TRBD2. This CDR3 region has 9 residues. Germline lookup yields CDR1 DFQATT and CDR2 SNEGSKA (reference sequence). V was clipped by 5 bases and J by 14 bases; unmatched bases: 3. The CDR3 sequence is CSAGLARYF. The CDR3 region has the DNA TGCAGTGCTGGACTAGCCCGGTATTTT.

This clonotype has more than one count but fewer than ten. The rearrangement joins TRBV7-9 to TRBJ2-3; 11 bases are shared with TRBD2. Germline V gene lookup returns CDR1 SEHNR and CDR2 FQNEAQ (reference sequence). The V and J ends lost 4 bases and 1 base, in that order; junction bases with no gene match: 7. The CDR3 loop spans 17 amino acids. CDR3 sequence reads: CASSSFSSGGGTDTQYF. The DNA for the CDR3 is TGTGCCAGCAGCTCTTTTAGTAGCGGGGGGGGCACAGATACGCAGTATTTT.

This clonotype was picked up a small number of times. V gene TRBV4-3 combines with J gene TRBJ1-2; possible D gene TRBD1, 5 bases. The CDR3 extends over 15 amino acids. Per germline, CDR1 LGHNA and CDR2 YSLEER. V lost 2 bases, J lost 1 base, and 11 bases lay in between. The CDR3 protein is CASSQQSRVNYGYTF. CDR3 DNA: TGCGCCAGCAGCCAACAAAGCAGGGTTAACTATGGCTACACCTTC.

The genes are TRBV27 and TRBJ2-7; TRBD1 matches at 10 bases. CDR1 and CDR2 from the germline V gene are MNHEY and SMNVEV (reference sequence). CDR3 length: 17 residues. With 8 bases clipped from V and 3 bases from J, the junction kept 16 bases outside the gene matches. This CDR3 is CASAPGTGESWGYEQYF. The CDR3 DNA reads TGTGCCAGCGCCCCCGGGACAGGGGAAAGTTGGGGCTACGAGCAGTACTTC.

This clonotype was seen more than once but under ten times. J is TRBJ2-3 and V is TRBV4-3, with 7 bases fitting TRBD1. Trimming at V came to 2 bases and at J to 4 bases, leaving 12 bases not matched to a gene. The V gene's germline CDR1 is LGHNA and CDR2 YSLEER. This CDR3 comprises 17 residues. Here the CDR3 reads CASSQRTSDRVPDTQYF. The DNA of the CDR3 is TGCGCCAGCAGCCAAAGGACCTCAGACAGGGTACCAGATACGCAGTATTTT.

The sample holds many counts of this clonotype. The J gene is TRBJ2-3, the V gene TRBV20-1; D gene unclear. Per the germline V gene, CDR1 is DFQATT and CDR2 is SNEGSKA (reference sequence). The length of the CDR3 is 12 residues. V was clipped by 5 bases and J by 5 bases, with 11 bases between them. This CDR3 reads CSAADPGDTQYF. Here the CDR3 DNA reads TGCAGTGCTGCCGACCCAGGAGATACGCAGTATTTT.

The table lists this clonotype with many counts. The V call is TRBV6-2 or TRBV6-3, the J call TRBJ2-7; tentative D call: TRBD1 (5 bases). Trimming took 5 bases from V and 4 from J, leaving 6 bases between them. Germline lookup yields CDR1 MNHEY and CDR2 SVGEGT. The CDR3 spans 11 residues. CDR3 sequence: CASSRQYEQYF. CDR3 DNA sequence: TGTGCCAGCAGTCGACAGTACGAGCAGTACTTC.

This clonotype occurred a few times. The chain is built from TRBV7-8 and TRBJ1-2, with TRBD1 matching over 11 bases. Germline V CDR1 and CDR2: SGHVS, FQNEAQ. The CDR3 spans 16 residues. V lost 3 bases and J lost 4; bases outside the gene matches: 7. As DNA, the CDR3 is TGTGCCAGCAGCTTGGGGGACAGGGGGGACCTCTATGGCTACACCTTC. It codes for CASSLGDRGDLYGYTF.

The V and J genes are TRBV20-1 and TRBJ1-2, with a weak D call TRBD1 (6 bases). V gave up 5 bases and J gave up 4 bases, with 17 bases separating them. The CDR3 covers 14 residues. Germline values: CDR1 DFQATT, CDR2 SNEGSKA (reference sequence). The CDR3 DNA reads TGCAGTGCTCGGGGAGGGGGACTTATCTATGGCTACACCTTC. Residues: CSARGGGLIYGYTF.